These T cell receptor beta chains were read from a single sample in a study of T-cell reconstitution after alpha-beta-depleted transplantation in children. Using its own MiXCR run on the PCR reads, TCRdb lists one record per CDR3 protein. The table has 85,000 to 120,000 distinct CDR3 sequences, less than 6% seen once; the top ten hold roughly 6.1%. The sample here was PBMCs, mostly from graft donor cells, taken 60 days after TCRalphabeta/CD19-depleted stem cell transplant. All receptors derive from a female patient aged 2-15 years who had a stem cell transplant for Fanconi anemia, so the T cells may come from the graft donor. The CDR3 runs from the conserved cysteine through the conserved F or W. The order of the fields is CDR3 protein, D gene, V gene, clone size. D genes are given only for firm matches. Size values are once, few and many counts, or a class for expanded clones, and some rows have none.

CSVAGGRKYNEQFF | TRBD2 | TRBV29-1 | many
CSVTPGTDTQYF | - | TRBV29-1 | many
CAISEIRGGSTDTQYF | TRBD2 | TRBV10-3 | many
CSVVRGGYNEQFF | - | TRBV29-1 | many
CASSPGGRDEQFF | TRBD2 | TRBV9 | few
CASSFGTGGNNQPQHF | TRBD1 | TRBV5-1 | few
CASSPTMDNQPQHF | - | TRBV3-1 | few
CASSDRATDTQYF | - | TRBV11-1 | many
CASSDRVLRNTEAFF | TRBD1 | TRBV28 | many
CASSLEPTAPYEQYF | - | TRBV11-1 | many
CASSYSMRGGSSYNEQFF | TRBD2 | TRBV6-5 | many
CASSLQQVLDREKLFF | - | TRBV5-1 | -
CSVSSGTSPYNEQFF | TRBD2 | TRBV20-1 | many
CASRGRLNSNQPQHF | - | TRBV2 | -
CASSQGIRGPNQPQHF | - | TRBV3-1 | few
CASSTGTYSYEQYF | - | TRBV2 | many
CAISESLANTGELFF | - | TRBV10-3 | many
CSARVTAPYGYTF | - | TRBV20-1 | many
CASSPILARETQYF | - | TRBV11-2 | few
CASSLGEPYNEQFF | - | TRBV7-2 | many
CSVEDSGGGYEQYF | TRBD2 | TRBV29-1 | many
CASSVSGMDTGELFF | - | TRBV9 | many
CASSILGAAEQYF | - | TRBV18 | few
CASGRDRKGVQPQHF | TRBD1 | TRBV6-2/TRBV6-3 | few
CASSPLLRGQRQPQHF | TRBD1 | TRBV28 | -
CASSPRVTGRRGHEKLFF | - | TRBV11-1 | -
CSARIAGLEETQYF | TRBD2 | TRBV20-1 | many
CASSFGLAGGRGETQYF | TRBD2 | TRBV7-2 | few